These 32 T cell receptor beta chains share one sample of origin, sequenced in a study of T cells in Graves' hyperthyroidism and ophthalmopathy (dated by TCRdb to the late 2010s). The library relied on multiplex PCR. The sequencing machine was an Illumina HiSeq 2000. The TCR beta CDR3 regions were amplified from RNA transcripts. The TCR CDR3 was subjected to a first round of RT-PCR using the HTBI primer set and the Qiagen OneStep RT-PCR kit. TCRdb applied fastp at Q25 and MiXCR to the public reads, then kept only in-frame beta chains. Here each entry gathers all rows of one CDR3 protein and keeps the most common genes and DNA. The sample profile shows around 340,000 distinct CDR3 sequences; roughly 15% of them were found once. Approximately 35% of the sample goes to the ten largest clones. The specimen was blood. The origin of the receptors is a man under 40 with Graves' hyperthyroidism.

This chain uses TRBV6-1 with TRBJ2-7; TRBD1 matches 8 bases. V lost 9 bases and J lost 2; bases outside the gene matches: 3. CDR1 and CDR2 from the germline V gene are MNHNS and SASEGT. There are 12 residues in the CDR3. In nucleotides, the CDR3 is TGTGCCAGTGAGACAGGGGCCTACGAGCAGTACTTC. Its protein is CASETGAYEQYF.

The gene calls are TRBV27 and TRBJ2-7; D may match TRBD1 or TRBD2 (5 bases each). The CDR3 consists of 14 residues. The V end lost 3 bases, the J end lost 2 bases, and 11 bases lay between the germline ends. CDR1 and CDR2 (germline): MNHEY, SMNVEV (reference sequence). Here the CDR3 reads CASSFWGSPYEQYF. The CDR3 coding sequence is TGTGCCAGCAGTTTCTGGGGGAGCCCCTACGAGCAGTACTTC.

About this clonotype itself: A read error may be the cause here, since a much bigger clone is one base away. J is TRBJ2-5 and V is TRBV20-1; D is unresolved. The V gene's germline CDR1 is DFQATT and CDR2 SNEGSKA (reference sequence). This CDR3 has 14 residues. This CDR3 reads CSARDQRYQGTQYF. For the CDR3, the DNA is TGCAGTGCTAGAGATCAGAGGTACCAAGGGACCCAGTACTTC.

The J gene is TRBJ1-2, the V gene TRBV24-1; maybe TRBD1 (5 bases). Germline CDR1 and CDR2: KGHDR and SFDVKD. There are 13 residues in the CDR3. V was shortened by 4 bases and J by 11 bases, with 16 bases between the two germline ends. In DNA form, the CDR3 reads TGTGCCACCAGTGACCTCAGAGAGGGGCAATACACCTTC. This gives the protein CATSDLREGQYTF.

Many counts were recorded for this clonotype. The chain has TRBV7-9 and TRBJ2-5; 8 nucleotides agree with TRBD2. Germline trimming cut 5 bases from V and 5 bases from J; bases unmatched to any gene: 13. The CDR3 runs 16 residues. Germline CDR1 is SEHNR and CDR2 is FQNEAQ (reference sequence). The CDR3 spells CASSAEGVAGLETQYF. CDR3 nucleotides: TGTGCCAGCAGCGCCGAGGGGGTAGCGGGATTGGAGACCCAGTACTTC. The variable domain in full, completed from reference TRBV7-9 and TRBJ2-5, reads DTGVSQNPRHKITKRGQNVTFRCDPISEHNRLYWYRQTLGQGPEFLTYFQNEAQLEKSRLLSDRFSAERPKGSFSTLEIQRTEQGDSAMYLCASSAEGVAGLETQYFGPGTRLLVL.

V usage is TRBV15 and J usage is TRBJ2-2; 11 nucleotides match TRBD2. The V and J ends lost 3 bases and 9 bases, in that order; junction bases with no gene match: 15. Germline V gives CDR1 LNHNV, CDR2 YYDKDF (reference sequence). The CDR3 has 18 residues. Here the CDR3 reads CATSRLDPLAGGRRELFF. The CDR3 coding sequence is TGTGCCACCAGCAGGCTAGATCCTTTAGCGGGAGGGAGGAGGGAGCTGTTTTTT.

This clonotype appeared a few times. This chain connects TRBV2 to TRBJ1-4, with a tentative D call TRBD1 (6 bases). CDR1 is SNHLY, CDR2 FYNNEI, per germline. V lost 10 bases and J 8 bases, leaving 17 bases between the germline ends. The CDR3 length is 13 residues. CDR3 coding DNA: TGTGCCAACTCGAGGGGGGCTGCGGAAAAACTGTTTTTT. Its protein is CANSRGAAEKLFF.

The chain has TRBV6-2 or TRBV6-3 and TRBJ2-7; 8 nucleotides line up with TRBD2. The V gene's germline CDR1 is MNHEY and CDR2 SVGEGT. The CDR3 covers 14 residues. Unmatched junction bases numbered 3, after V lost 5 bases and J lost 0 bases. CDR3 bases: TGTGCCAGCAGTAGCGGGAGAGTCTCCTACGAGCAGTACTTC. Its protein is CASSSGRVSYEQYF.

This clonotype was recorded many times. The V gene is TRBV5-1, the J gene TRBJ2-7; tentatively, D is TRBD2 (7 bases). This CDR3 has 15 residues. From germline, CDR1 is SGHRS and CDR2 YFSETQ. Trimming left V 0 bases short and J 5 bases short, with 15 bases between. The CDR3 DNA reads as TGCGCCAGCAGCTTGGCGGGGGCGGGAGAAAACGAGCAGTACTTC. Protein: CASSLAGAGENEQYF. The full variable domain, its missing parts supplied by reference TRBV5-1 and TRBJ2-7, is KAGVTQTPRYLIKTRGQQVTLSCSPISGHRSVSWYQQTPGQGLQFLFEYFSETQRNKGNFPGRFSGRQFSNSRSEMNVSTLELGDSALYLCASSLAGAGENEQYFGPGTRLTVT.

This chain connects TRBV20-1 to TRBJ2-1; D possibly corresponds to TRBD2 (6 bases). Germline V gene sequence: CDR1 DFQATT, CDR2 SNEGSKA (reference sequence). The germline V and J ends were trimmed by 1 base and 7 bases, with 17 bases remaining between them. The CDR3 loop spans 15 amino acids. CDR3 in amino acids: CSARGTGTPGNEQFF. CDR3 DNA: TGCAGTGCTAGAGGTACCGGGACTCCCGGGAATGAGCAGTTCTTC.

In this sample, this clonotype turned up a few times. V and J are TRBV6-2 or TRBV6-3 and TRBJ2-7, with 7 positions matching TRBD2. Per the germline V gene, CDR1 is MNHEY and CDR2 is SVGEGT. CDR3 size: 15 residues. The trim removed 5 bases at V and 0 bases at J, leaving 7 bases unmatched. The CDR3 protein is CASSRGLPSSYEQYF. CDR3 coding DNA: TGTGCCAGCAGTCGGGGACTACCGAGCTCCTACGAGCAGTACTTC.

Of note for this clonotype: Just one base apart from a much larger clone, this may be a read error. The chain has TRBV5-6 and TRBJ2-1; 8 positions match TRBD1. The CDR3 is made up of 15 amino acids. The germline gives CDR1 SGHDT, CDR2 YYEEEE. With 6 bases clipped from V and 4 bases from J, the junction kept 9 bases outside the gene matches. The DNA of the CDR3 is TGTGCCAGCACCCTGAGGGACAGGCCTTACAATGAGCAGTTCTTC. Its protein is CASTLRDRPYNEQFF.

The table lists this clonotype with a few counts. This rearrangement joins TRBV2 to TRBJ1-2; unclear D gene. V was trimmed by 6 bases and J by 8 bases, leaving 13 bases between them. The CDR3 is 12 residues long. The germline V gene encodes CDR1 SNHLY and CDR2 FYNNEI. DNA for the CDR3: TGTGCCAGCAGGATCCCCCCGGGGGGCTACACCTTC. Protein product: CASRIPPGGYTF.

This clonotype has ten or more counts. The genes are TRBV2 and TRBJ1-1, with TRBD1 as a possible D gene (6 bases). V was pared by 3 bases and J by 11 bases, with 19 bases between. Per germline, CDR1 SNHLY and CDR2 FYNNEI. This CDR3 is 14 amino acids long. This chain's CDR3 is CASSEYGGRMKAFF. DNA of the CDR3: TGTGCCAGCAGTGAGTATGGGGGGCGCATGAAGGCTTTCTTT.

This chain uses TRBV20-1 with TRBJ1-1, with 8 bases matching TRBD1. Germline V lookup: CDR1 DFQATT, CDR2 SNEGSKA (reference sequence). V lost 5 bases to trimming and J lost 10 bases; unmatched junction nucleotides: 9. The CDR3 runs to 12 residues. CDR3 residues: CSARSTGGRAFF. In DNA, the CDR3 is TGCAGTGCTCGGTCCACAGGGGGGAGAGCTTTCTTT.

As to this clonotype: This may be a read error: a much more frequent sequence differs by one nucleotide. The chain employs TRBV7-8 and TRBJ2-5; the match to TRBD1 covers 8 bases. The DNA matches TRBJ2-1 better at its end, which makes the J call doubtful. CDR3 size: 15 residues. Germline V gene data show CDR1 as SGHVS and CDR2 as FQNEAQ. CDR3 sequence: CASSQRTGFRETQFF. As DNA, the CDR3 is TGTGCCAGCAGCCAGAGGACAGGGTTTCGGGAGACCCAGTTCTTC.

This clonotype was detected many times. V is TRBV11-1 and J is TRBJ1-4; D might be TRBD1 (5 bases). V was pared by 5 bases and J by 4 bases, with 14 bases between. The CDR3 totals 15 residues. The germline V gene has CDR1 SGHAT and CDR2 FQDESV (reference sequence). The CDR3 DNA reads as TGTGCCAGCAGCCCCGGGGGAAGAAGTAATGAAAAACTGTTTTTT. It specifies CASSPGGRSNEKLFF.

This chain connects TRBV10-3 to TRBJ2-7, with D unresolved. The CDR3 length is 11 residues. The V end was cut by 8 bases, the J end by 3 bases, with 8 bases between. The germline gives CDR1 ENHRY, CDR2 SYGVKD. This CDR3 reads CAISEGYEQYF. The CDR3 coding sequence is TGTGCCATCTCAGAAGGCTACGAGCAGTACTTC.

This clonotype was counted a few times. The rearrangement links TRBV5-1 to TRBJ2-4; unclear D gene. This CDR3 comprises 15 residues. Germline CDR1 and CDR2: SGHRS and YFSETQ. Trimming pared 3 bases from V and 9 bases from J, leaving 19 bases between. The CDR3 DNA reads TGCGCCAGCAGCTCGACCGGGTCCCAGGTTGGCATTCAGTACTTC. Its translation: CASSSTGSQVGIQYF.

The gene calls are TRBV6-2 or TRBV6-3 and TRBJ2-7; 11 nucleotides match TRBD2. This CDR3 contains 16 residues. In germline, CDR1 is MNHEY, CDR2 SVGEGT. V gave up 6 bases and J gave up 13 bases; unmatched junction bases: 20. The CDR3 nucleotides are TGTGCCAGCAGCCCAGAACCTACTAGCGGGAGTTACGGGCAATACTTC. Its protein product is CASSPEPTSGSYGQYF.

As for this clonotype: This may come from a read error, since a much larger clone is one base off. The V call is TRBV5-1, the J call TRBJ2-3; possibly TRBD2 for D (5 bases). Per the germline V gene, CDR1 is SGHRS and CDR2 is YFSETQ. The CDR3 sequence is 14 residues long. The CDR3 DNA is TGCGCCGGCAGCCCGGTAGTGCGCGGGTATACGCAGTATTTT. Translation: CAGSPVVRGYTQYF.

Many counts were recorded for this clonotype. This chain links TRBV24-1 with TRBJ2-5; 12 bases align to TRBD2. The CDR3 has 18 residues. The V segment lost 1 base and the J segment 3 bases; nucleotides outside the gene matches: 8. Per the germline V gene, CDR1 is KGHDR and CDR2 is SFDVKD. This CDR3 is CATSDLRLAGGGEETQYF. CDR3 DNA: TGTGCCACCAGTGATTTACGGCTAGCGGGAGGGGGGGAAGAGACCCAGTACTTC.

The genes are TRBV7-3 and TRBJ2-1, with D perhaps matching TRBD1 (6 bases). The V gene lost 6 bases and the J gene lost 9 bases, with 12 bases spanning the gap. CDR1 and CDR2 from the germline V gene are SGHTA and FQGTGA. The CDR3 length is 12 residues. The CDR3 DNA is TGTGCCAGCAGTATCTTAGGGGGTGAGCAGTTCTTC. This sequence encodes CASSILGGEQFF.

The sample holds many counts of this clonotype. The gene calls are TRBV7-6 and TRBJ2-1; D perhaps matches TRBD1 (5 bases). This CDR3 spans 17 amino acids. Germline values: CDR1 SGHVS, CDR2 FNYEAQ. V shed 1 base and J shed 5 bases, with 18 bases lying between them. CDR3 sequence: CASSLVGHPTENNEQFF. The CDR3 DNA reads TGTGCCAGCAGCTTAGTAGGGCACCCGACAGAGAACAATGAGCAGTTCTTC.

This clonotype was seen ten or more times. This sequence joins TRBV11-2 and TRBJ2-7; D unclear. The CDR3 sequence is 12 residues long. V was shortened by 5 bases and J by 5 bases, with 10 bases between the two germline ends. CDR1 SGHAT and CDR2 FQNNGV come from the germline V gene. The CDR3 coding sequence is TGTGCCAGCAGCCCCGCGATCAACGAGCAGTACTTC. As protein: CASSPAINEQYF.

Note on this clonotype: With a much larger clone just one base away, this may be a read error. The rearrangement joins TRBV11-2 to TRBJ1-3; D is ambiguous. The CDR3 length is 14 residues. Germline CDR1 is SGHAT and CDR2 is FQNNGV. CDR3 sequence reads: CASSFGPGRNSIYF. Written as DNA, the CDR3 is TGTGCCAGCAGCTTCGGCCCAGGCCGTAACAGCATATATTTT.

This clonotype was seen only a few times. The genes are TRBV6-4 and TRBJ2-6; the match to TRBD1 covers 9 bases. This CDR3 comprises 19 residues. Germline V gives CDR1 MRHNA, CDR2 SNTAGT. The ends lost 5 bases at V and 2 bases at J; junction bases unmatched: 13. The CDR3 nucleotides are TGTGCCAGCAGTACCCACTACAGGGGGCGTAATACTGGGGCCAACGTCCTGACTTTC. It yields the protein CASSTHYRGRNTGANVLTF.

This clonotype appeared once. The rearrangement joins TRBV5-1 to TRBJ2-7; the D is unclear. V was shortened by 3 bases and J by 6 bases, with 16 bases between the two germline ends. The germline CDR1 and CDR2 sequences are SGHRS and YFSETQ. The CDR3 consists of 14 residues. CDR3 DNA: TGCGCCAGCAGCTGGGCTTCGCACCCAAGCGAGCAGTACTTC. Its protein is CASSWASHPSEQYF.

The CDR3 sequence is CASSLGKRGYEQYF. In DNA form, the CDR3 reads TGTGCCAGCAGCTTGGGGAAGAGGGGCTACGAGCAGTACTTC. The V and J genes are TRBV5-5 and TRBJ2-7; D is perhaps TRBD1 or TRBD2 (5 bases each). Germline V gene lookup returns CDR1 SGHKS and CDR2 YYEKEE (reference sequence). V was pared by 0 bases and J by 3 bases, with 10 bases between. There are 14 residues in the CDR3.

This clonotype was detected only once. The V call is TRBV3-1, the J call TRBJ2-6, with D unclear. This CDR3 comprises 13 residues. CDR1 and CDR2 (germline): LGHDT, YNNKEL (reference sequence). V was cut by 3 bases and J by 5 bases, with 5 bases left in between. The CDR3 coding sequence is TGTGCCAGCAGCCACCGGTGGGCCAACGTCCTGACTTTC. It is translated as CASSHRWANVLTF.

About this clonotype: With a much larger clone just one base away, this may be a read error. The chain is built from TRBV20-1 and TRBJ2-1; 7 positions match TRBD1. The trim removed 5 bases at V and 5 bases at J, leaving 12 bases unmatched. CDR1 is DFQATT, CDR2 SNEGSKA, per germline (reference sequence). The CDR3 totals 15 residues. This CDR3 reads CSAPPPGTVHNEQFF. The CDR3 DNA follows: TGCAGTGCTCCCCCCCCGGGGACAGTCCACAATGAGCAGTTCTTC.

The table lists this clonotype with many counts. The chain couples TRBV20-1 to TRBJ1-6; 8 bases align to TRBD1. Unmatched junction bases numbered 8, after V lost 0 bases and J lost 10 bases. The CDR3 covers 15 residues. The germline gives CDR1 DFQATT, CDR2 SNEGSKA (reference sequence). In nucleotides, the CDR3 is TGCAGTGCTAGAGATAGGTTACAGGGGGACTCACCCCTCCACTTT. Translating it yields CSARDRLQGDSPLHF.